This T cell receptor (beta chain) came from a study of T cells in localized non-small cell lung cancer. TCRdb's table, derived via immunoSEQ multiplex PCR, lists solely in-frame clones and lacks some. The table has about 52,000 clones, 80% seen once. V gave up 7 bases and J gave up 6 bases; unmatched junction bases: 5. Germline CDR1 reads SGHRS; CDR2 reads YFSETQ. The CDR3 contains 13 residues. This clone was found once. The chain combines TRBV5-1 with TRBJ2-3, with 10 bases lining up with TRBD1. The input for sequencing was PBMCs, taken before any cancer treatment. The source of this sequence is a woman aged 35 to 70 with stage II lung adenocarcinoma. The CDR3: CASRQGAADTQYF. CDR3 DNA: TGCGCCAGCCGACAGGGGGCGGCGGATACGCAGTATTTT.